A selection of T cell receptor beta chains follows, all from one sample in a study of blood T cell repertoires in COVID-19. Profiling relied on immunoSEQ multiplex PCR, and the TCRdb table lists in-frame clones only, not all of them. This table holds more than 300,000 clones, around 91% found once. Sequences were obtained from peripheral blood. The receptors were sampled from a woman aged 18-30 years who had recovered from COVID-19. The CDR3 runs from the conserved cysteine through the conserved F or W. A D gene is named only where the DNA matches it firmly. A clone size is listed for some rows: how often the clone was seen (once, few, many), or a class if it is expanded.

d_call	v_call	j_call	clone_size	cdr3_aa	cdr3_nt
NA	TRBV3-1/TRBV3-2	TRBJ2-5	once	CASSPQTGSQETQYF	TGTGCCAGCAGCCCTCAAACGGGAAGTCAAGAGACCCAGTACTTC
TRBD1	TRBV23-1	TRBJ2-6	NA	CASSPIPDRGLVGANVLTF	TGCGCCAGCAGTCCCATCCCGGACAGGGGTTTGGTGGGGGCCAACGTCCTGACTTTC
NA	TRBV27	TRBJ1-2	NA	CASSFDRNYGYTF	TGTGCCAGCAGTTTTGACAGGAACTATGGCTACACCTTC
NA	TRBV6-5	TRBJ2-1	once	CASSYSGGSSYNEQFF	TGTGCCAGCAGTTACTCCGGCGGTTCCTCCTACAATGAGCAGTTCTTC
TRBD1	TRBV5-6	TRBJ2-1	NA	CASSRRRDRIYNEQFF	TGTGCCAGCAGCCGACGACGGGACAGGATTTACAATGAGCAGTTCTTC
NA	TRBV19	TRBJ1-4	NA	CASSILRGRGLTEKLFF	TGTGCCAGTAGTATATTACGGGGTAGGGGGTTGACGGAAAAACTGTTTTTT
TRBD2	TRBV12-3/TRBV12-4	TRBJ2-1	NA	CASRGGLVNEQFF	TGTGCCAGCAGGGGAGGGTTAGTAAATGAGCAGTTCTTC
NA	TRBV30	TRBJ1-2	NA	CAWSLTANYGYTF	TGTGCCTGGAGTTTGACAGCTAACTATGGCTACACCTTC
TRBD1	TRBV13	TRBJ1-3	NA	CASSTPGGRGNTIYF	TGTGCCAGCAGCACCCCAGGGGGCCGGGGAAACACCATATATTTT
NA	TRBV7-9	TRBJ2-3	NA	CASSPFSGSGDTQYF	TGTGCCAGCAGTCCTTTTTCCGGCTCGGGGGATACGCAGTATTTT
NA	TRBV10-3	TRBJ2-1	NA	CAIKRLGYNEQFF	TGTGCCATCAAGAGACTAGGCTACAATGAGCAGTTCTTC
NA	TRBV7-8	TRBJ1-3	NA	CASSLTGSGNTIYF	TGTGCCAGCAGCTTGACAGGCTCTGGAAACACCATATATTTT
NA	TRBV2	TRBJ1-1	NA	CASSRLGGNTEAFF	TGTGCCAGCAGCAGACTCGGGGGGAACACTGAAGCTTTCTTT
NA	TRBV11-3	TRBJ1-4	NA	CASSLDPTGSEKLFF	TGTGCCAGCAGCTTAGACCCGACAGGCTCCGAAAAACTGTTTTTT
TRBD1	TRBV5-1	TRBJ2-1	NA	CASSPRTGGEQFF	TGCGCCAGCAGCCCCAGGACAGGGGGTGAGCAGTTCTTC
TRBD1	TRBV19	TRBJ2-6	NA	CASSMVRGLPGANVLTF	TGTGCCAGTAGTATGGTCAGGGGGCTACCTGGGGCCAACGTCCTGACTTTC
TRBD2	TRBV11-2	TRBJ2-1	NA	CASSSRGVAGSYNEQFF	TGTGCCAGCAGCTCCCGGGGCGTAGCGGGCTCCTACAATGAGCAGTTCTTC
TRBD1	TRBV11-3	TRBJ1-2	NA	CASTTDRASSSYGYTF	TGTGCCAGCACCACGGACAGGGCTTCCTCTTCCTATGGCTACACCTTC
TRBD2	TRBV5-4	TRBJ2-1	NA	CASSLDGRGLAGGNEQFF	TGTGCCAGCAGCTTGGACGGTCGGGGACTAGCGGGAGGCAATGAGCAGTTCTTC
NA	TRBV12-1	TRBJ2-3	NA	CASSFGWTSASDTQYF	TGTGCCAGCAGCTTTGGGTGGACTAGCGCCTCAGATACGCAGTATTTT
NA	TRBV6-2/TRBV6-3	TRBJ1-2	NA	CASSFDSFYGYTF	TGTGCCAGCAGTTTTGACAGTTTCTATGGCTACACCTTC
NA	TRBV10-2	TRBJ2-3	few	CASSDLSTDTQYF	TGCGCCAGCAGTGACCTGAGCACAGATACGCAGTATTTT
TRBD2	TRBV6-5	TRBJ2-1	NA	CASSSVLAGAEFF	TGTGCCAGCAGCTCAGTGCTGGCGGGAGCGGAGTTCTTC
NA	TRBV5-6	TRBJ1-2	once	CASSFQNLYGYTF	TGTGCCAGCAGCTTTCAGAACCTCTATGGCTACACCTTC
TRBD2	TRBV5-8	TRBJ2-1	NA	CASSLTGLAVYNEQFF	TGTGCCAGCAGCTTGACGGGACTAGCGGTATACAATGAGCAGTTCTTC
NA	TRBV27	TRBJ1-2	NA	CASSRNRELYYGYTF	TGTGCCAGCAGCCGTAACCGGGAGCTCTACTATGGCTACACCTTC
NA	TRBV6-2/TRBV6-3	TRBJ2-5	NA	CASSYFGSGETQYF	TGTGCCAGCAGTTACTTCGGTTCTGGAGAGACCCAGTACTTC
TRBD1	TRBV5-4	TRBJ1-2	NA	CASSVWGTGGLFGYTF	TGTGCCAGCAGCGTGTGGGGGACAGGGGGCCTCTTCGGCTACACCTTC
NA	TRBV5-4	TRBJ2-1	NA	CASSFGGSGSYNEQFF	TGTGCCAGCAGCTTCGGAGGCTCTGGCTCCTACAATGAGCAGTTCTTC
NA	TRBV14	TRBJ1-4	NA	CASSQDLRGKLFF	TGTGCCAGCAGCCAAGATCTAAGGGGAAAACTGTTTTTT
TRBD1	TRBV30	TRBJ1-4	few	CAWIGRDRDRKLFF	TGTGCCTGGATTGGACGGGACAGGGATCGAAAACTGTTTTTT
TRBD1	TRBV27	TRBJ1-2	once	CASSLYQGANYGYTF	TGTGCCAGCAGTTTATATCAGGGGGCCAACTATGGCTACACCTTC
TRBD1	TRBV29-1	TRBJ1-5	NA	CSVGSSDRGGNQPQHF	TGCAGCGTGGGCTCCTCCGACAGGGGGGGCAATCAGCCCCAGCATTTT
TRBD2	TRBV24-1	TRBJ2-5	NA	CATSAYGLAGVSPQETQYF	TGTGCCACCAGTGCATACGGACTAGCGGGAGTCTCCCCTCAAGAGACCCAGTACTTC
TRBD1	TRBV5-6	TRBJ1-1	NA	CASSFQGATEAFF	TGTGCCAGCAGCTTCCAGGGGGCCACTGAAGCTTTCTTT
NA	TRBV6-2/TRBV6-3	TRBJ1-2	once	CASSSRLVYGYTF	TGTGCCAGCAGTTCCCGACTCGTCTATGGCTACACCTTC
NA	TRBV5-1	TRBJ1-1	NA	CASSLDRAMNTEAFF	TGCGCCAGCAGCTTGGACAGGGCTATGAACACTGAAGCTTTCTTT
NA	TRBV4-3	TRBJ1-6	NA	CASSPTHSDSPLHF	TGCGCCAGCAGCCCAACCCACTCGGATTCACCCCTCCACTTT
TRBD2	TRBV5-1	TRBJ2-3	NA	CASSLASLAGTPSTDTQYF	TGCGCCAGCAGCTTGGCAAGTCTAGCGGGAACCCCTAGCACAGATACGCAGTATTTT
NA	TRBV5-5	TRBJ1-4	NA	CASRSAGTSWEKLFF	TGTGCCAGCAGATCAGCAGGGACATCGTGGGAAAAACTGTTTTTT
NA	TRBV11-2	TRBJ2-3	NA	CASSQILGRSTDTQYF	TGTGCCAGCAGCCAAATCCTCGGTCGTAGCACAGATACGCAGTATTTT